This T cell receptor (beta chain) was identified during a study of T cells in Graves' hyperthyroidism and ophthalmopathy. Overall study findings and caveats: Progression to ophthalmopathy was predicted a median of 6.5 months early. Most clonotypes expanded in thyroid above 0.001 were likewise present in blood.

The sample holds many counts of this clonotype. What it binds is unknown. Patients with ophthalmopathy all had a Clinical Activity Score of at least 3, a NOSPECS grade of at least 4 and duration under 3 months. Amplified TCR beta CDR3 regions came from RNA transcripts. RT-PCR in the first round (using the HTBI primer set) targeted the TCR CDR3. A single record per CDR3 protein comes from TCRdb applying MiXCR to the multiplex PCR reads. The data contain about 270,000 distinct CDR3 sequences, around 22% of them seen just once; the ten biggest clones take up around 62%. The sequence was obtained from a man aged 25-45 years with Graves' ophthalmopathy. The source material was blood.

CDR3 sequence (DNA): TGTGCCAGCAGTGAAGTGGCCCGACAAAAACTGTTTTTT. It yields the protein CASSEVARQKLFF. The J gene is TRBJ1-4, the V gene TRBV2, with D hard to call. This CDR3 contains 13 residues. Germline V gene lookup returns CDR1 SNHLY and CDR2 FYNNEI. V dropped 1 base and J dropped 9 bases, with 9 bases sitting between them.